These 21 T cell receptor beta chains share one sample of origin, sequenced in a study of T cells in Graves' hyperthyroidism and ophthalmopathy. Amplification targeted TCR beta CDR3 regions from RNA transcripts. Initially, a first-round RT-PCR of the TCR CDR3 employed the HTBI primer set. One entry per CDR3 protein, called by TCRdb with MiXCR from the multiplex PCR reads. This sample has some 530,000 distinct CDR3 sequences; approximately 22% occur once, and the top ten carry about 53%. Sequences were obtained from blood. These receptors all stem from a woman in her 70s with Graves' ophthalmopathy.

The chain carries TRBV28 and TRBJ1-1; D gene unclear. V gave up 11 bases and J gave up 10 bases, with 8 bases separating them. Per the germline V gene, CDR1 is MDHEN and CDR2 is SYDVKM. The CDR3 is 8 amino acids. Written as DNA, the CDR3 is TGTGCCTCGGGTGGAGCTTTCTTT. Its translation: CASGGAFF.

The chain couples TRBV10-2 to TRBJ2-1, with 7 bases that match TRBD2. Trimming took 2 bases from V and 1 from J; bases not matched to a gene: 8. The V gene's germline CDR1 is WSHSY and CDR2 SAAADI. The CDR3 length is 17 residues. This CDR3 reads CASSEDGREYSYNEQFF. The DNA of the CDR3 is TGCGCCAGCAGTGAGGATGGGCGGGAGTATTCCTACAATGAGCAGTTCTTC.

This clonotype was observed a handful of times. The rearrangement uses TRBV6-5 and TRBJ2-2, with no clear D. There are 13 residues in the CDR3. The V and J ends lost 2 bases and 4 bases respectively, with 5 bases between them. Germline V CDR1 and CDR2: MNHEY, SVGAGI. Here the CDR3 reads CASSYLSTGELFF. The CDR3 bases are TGTGCCAGCAGTTACCTGTCCACCGGGGAGCTGTTTTTT.

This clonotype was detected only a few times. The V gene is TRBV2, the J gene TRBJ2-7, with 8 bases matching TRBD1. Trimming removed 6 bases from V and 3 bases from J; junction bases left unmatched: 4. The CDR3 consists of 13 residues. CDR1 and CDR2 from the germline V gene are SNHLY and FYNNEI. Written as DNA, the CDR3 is TGTGCCAGCAGGGGGACAGGATTCTACGAGCAGTACTTC. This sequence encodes CASRGTGFYEQYF.

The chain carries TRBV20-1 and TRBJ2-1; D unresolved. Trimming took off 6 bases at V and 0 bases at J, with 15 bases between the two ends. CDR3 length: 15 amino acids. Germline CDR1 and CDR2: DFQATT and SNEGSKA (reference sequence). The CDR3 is CSATLEQRSYNEQFF. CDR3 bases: TGCAGTGCCACCCTAGAACAGCGCTCCTACAATGAGCAGTTCTTC.

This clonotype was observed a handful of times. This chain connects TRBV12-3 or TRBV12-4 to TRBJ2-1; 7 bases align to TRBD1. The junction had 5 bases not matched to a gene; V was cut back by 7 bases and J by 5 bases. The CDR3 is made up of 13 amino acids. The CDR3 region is CASTADRDNEQFF. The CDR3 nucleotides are TGTGCCAGCACGGCTGACAGGGACAATGAGCAGTTCTTC.

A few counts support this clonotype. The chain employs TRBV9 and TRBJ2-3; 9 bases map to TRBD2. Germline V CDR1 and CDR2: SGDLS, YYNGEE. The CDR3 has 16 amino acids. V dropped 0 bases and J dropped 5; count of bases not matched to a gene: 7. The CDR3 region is CASSVGSGRTGDTQYF. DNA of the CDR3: TGTGCCAGCAGCGTAGGGAGCGGGAGGACCGGAGATACGCAGTATTTT.

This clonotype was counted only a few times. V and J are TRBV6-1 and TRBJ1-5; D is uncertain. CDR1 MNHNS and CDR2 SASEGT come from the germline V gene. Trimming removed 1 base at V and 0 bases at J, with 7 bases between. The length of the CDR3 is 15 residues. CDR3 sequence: CASSEVGNSNQPQHF. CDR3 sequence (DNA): TGTGCCAGCAGTGAAGTTGGAAATAGCAATCAGCCCCAGCATTTT.

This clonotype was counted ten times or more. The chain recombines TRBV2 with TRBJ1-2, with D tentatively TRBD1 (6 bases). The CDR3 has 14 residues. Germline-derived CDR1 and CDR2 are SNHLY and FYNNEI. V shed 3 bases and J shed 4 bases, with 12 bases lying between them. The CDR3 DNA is TGTGCCAGCAGTGATTACAGGGTTGGCTATGGCTACACCTTC. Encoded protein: CASSDYRVGYGYTF.

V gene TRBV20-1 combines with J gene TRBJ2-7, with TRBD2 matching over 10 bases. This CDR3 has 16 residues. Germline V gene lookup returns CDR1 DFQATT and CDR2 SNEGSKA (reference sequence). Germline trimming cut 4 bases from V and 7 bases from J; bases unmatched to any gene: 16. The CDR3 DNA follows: TGCAGTGCTACCCCCGGACTAGCGGACTCTGGCGAGGAGCAGTACTTC. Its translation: CSATPGLADSGEEQYF.

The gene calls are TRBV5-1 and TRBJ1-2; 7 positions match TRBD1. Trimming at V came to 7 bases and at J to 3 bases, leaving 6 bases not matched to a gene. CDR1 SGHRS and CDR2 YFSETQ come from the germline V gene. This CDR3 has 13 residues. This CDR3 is CASRLGQHYGYTF. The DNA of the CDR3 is TGCGCCAGCCGGCTGGGACAGCACTATGGCTACACCTTC. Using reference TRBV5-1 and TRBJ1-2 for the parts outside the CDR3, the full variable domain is KAGVTQTPRYLIKTRGQQVTLSCSPISGHRSVSWYQQTPGQGLQFLFEYFSETQRNKGNFPGRFSGRQFSNSRSEMNVSTLELGDSALYLCASRLGQHYGYTFGSGTRLTVV.

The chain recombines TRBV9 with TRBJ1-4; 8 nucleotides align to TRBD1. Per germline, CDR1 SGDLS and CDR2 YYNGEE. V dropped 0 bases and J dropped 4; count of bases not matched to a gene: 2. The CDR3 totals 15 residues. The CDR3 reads CASSVAGQGNEKLFF. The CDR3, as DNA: TGTGCCAGCAGCGTAGCTGGACAGGGTAATGAAAAACTGTTTTTT.

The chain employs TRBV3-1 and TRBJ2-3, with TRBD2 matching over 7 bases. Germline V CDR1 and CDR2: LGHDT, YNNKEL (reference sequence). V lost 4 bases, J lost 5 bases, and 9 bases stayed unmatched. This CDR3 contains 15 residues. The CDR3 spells CASSPQAGTVDTQYF. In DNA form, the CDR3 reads TGTGCCAGCAGCCCACAAGCGGGAACGGTAGATACGCAGTATTTT.

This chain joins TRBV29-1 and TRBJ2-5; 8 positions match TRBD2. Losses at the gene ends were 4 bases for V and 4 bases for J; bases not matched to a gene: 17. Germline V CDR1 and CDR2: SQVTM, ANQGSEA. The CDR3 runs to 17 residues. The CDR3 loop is CSVALAAPGLGLETQYF. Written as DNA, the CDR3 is TGCAGCGTTGCCCTTGCCGCCCCGGGACTAGGGTTAGAGACCCAGTACTTC.

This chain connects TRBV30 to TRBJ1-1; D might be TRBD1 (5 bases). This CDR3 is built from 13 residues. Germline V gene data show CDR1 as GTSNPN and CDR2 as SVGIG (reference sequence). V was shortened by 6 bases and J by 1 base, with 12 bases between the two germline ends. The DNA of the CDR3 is TGTGCCTGCTCGGAGGGGCAGAACACTGAAGCTTTCTTT. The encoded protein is CACSEGQNTEAFF.

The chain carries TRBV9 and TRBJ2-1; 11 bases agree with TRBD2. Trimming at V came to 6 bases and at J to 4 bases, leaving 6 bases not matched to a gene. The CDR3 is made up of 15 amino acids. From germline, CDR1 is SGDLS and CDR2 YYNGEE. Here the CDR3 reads CASTIAGGIYNEQFF. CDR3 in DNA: TGTGCCAGCACCATAGCGGGAGGGATATACAATGAGCAGTTCTTC.

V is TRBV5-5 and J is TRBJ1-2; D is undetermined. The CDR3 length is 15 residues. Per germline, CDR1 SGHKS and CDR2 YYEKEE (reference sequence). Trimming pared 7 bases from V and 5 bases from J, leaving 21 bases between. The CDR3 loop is CASLLALRAGYGYTF. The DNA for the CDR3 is TGTGCCAGCTTACTGGCGTTGCGGGCAGGATATGGCTACACCTTC.

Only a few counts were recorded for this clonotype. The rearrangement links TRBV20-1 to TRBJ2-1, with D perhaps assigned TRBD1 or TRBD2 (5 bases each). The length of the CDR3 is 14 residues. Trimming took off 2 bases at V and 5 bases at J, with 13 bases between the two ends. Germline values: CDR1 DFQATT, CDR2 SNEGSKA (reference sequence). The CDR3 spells CSARNNRGNNEQFF. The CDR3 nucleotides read TGCAGTGCTAGAAATAACCGGGGCAACAATGAGCAGTTCTTC.

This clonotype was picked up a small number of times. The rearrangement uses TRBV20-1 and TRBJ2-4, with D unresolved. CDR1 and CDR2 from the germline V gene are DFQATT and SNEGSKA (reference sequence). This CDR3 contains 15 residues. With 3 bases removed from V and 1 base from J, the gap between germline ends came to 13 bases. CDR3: CSASVSPWAKNIQYF. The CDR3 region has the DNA TGCAGTGCTAGCGTTTCACCCTGGGCCAAAAACATTCAGTACTTC.

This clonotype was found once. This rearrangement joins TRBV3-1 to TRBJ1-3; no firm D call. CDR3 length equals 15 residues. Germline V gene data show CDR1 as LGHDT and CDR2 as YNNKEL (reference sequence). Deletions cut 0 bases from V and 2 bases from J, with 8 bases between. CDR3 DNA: TGTGCCAGCAGCCAAGATGGAGGAGCTGGAAACACCATATATTTT. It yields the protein CASSQDGGAGNTIYF.

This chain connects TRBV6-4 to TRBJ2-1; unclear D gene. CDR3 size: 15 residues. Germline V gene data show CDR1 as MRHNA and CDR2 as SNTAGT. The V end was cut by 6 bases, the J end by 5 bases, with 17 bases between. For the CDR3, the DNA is TGTGCCAGCAGCCAAGGACGATCGGCGGACAATGAGCAGTTCTTC. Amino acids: CASSQGRSADNEQFF.